This T cell receptor beta chain was profiled in a study of T cell changes during pregnancy in multiple sclerosis (dated by TCRdb to between 2017 and 2020). Turning to the overall study: In women with multiple sclerosis, the researchers looked at how the T cell repertoire shifted as pregnancy progressed.

A remark on this clone: It has no known antigen specificity. No base quality values were provided; no much bigger clone lies one nucleotide off.

Library preparation was by the immunoSEQ multiplex PCR assay. TCRdb mirrors the immuneACCESS table, restricted to in-frame sequences. Some clones are absent from its copies; in checked studies, under half trace to an unresolved V gene, and the reason for the others is unknown. For this sample there are tens of thousands of clones; around 90% appear just once. The ten most abundant clones make up roughly 3% of the sample. CDR1 and CDR2 were assigned from the germline V gene as SGHVS and FNYEAQ. V ends up 6 bases short and J 5 bases short, with an unmatched junction base count of 10. The CDR3 has 16 amino acids, counting the end cysteine and phenylalanine. The read is trimmed to its CDR3 DNA, 48 bases read in frame from base 1.

The starting material was CD8+ T cells from peripheral blood mononuclear cells, obtained in the second trimester of pregnancy. The TCR sequence derives from a female donor with multiple sclerosis, enrolled in a pregnancy study. The chain links TRBV7-6 with TRBJ2-2, with 9 bases aligning to TRBD2. The CDR3 protein sequence reads: CASSYAGGQQTGELFF. The DNA sequence is as follows: TGTGCCAGCAGTTATGCGGGGGGGCAACAGACCGGGGAGCTGTTTTTT.